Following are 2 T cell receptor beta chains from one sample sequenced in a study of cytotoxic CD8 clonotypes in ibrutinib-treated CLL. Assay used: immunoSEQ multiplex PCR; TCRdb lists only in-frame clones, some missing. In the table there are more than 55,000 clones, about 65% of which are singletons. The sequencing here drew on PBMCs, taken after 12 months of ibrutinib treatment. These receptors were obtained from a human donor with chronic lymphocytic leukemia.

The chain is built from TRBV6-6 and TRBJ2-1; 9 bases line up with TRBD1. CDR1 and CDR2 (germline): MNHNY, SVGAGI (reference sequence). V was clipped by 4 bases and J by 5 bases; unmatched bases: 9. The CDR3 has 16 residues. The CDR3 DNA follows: TGTGCCAGCAGTTCCAACCGGGACAGGGTGAACAATGAGCAGTTCTTC. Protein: CASSSNRDRVNNEQFF.

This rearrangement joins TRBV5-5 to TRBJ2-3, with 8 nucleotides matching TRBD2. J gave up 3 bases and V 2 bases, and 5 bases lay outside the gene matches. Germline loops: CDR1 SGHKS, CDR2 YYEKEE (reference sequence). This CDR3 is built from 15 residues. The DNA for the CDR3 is TGTGCCAGCAGCTTCTTGGGCGGGAGGACAGATACGCAGTATTTT. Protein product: CASSFLGGRTDTQYF.